Following are 32 T cell receptor beta chains from one sample sequenced in a study of Ad26.COV2.S vaccination and SARS-CoV-2 variants. Treatment reported: roughly 18 received Ad26.COV2.S at low or high dose, single or two shots; several received placebo; per-sample allocation not given. Repertoires come from day 63 after the first vaccine or placebo injection. Using immunoSEQ multiplex PCR, the repertoire was profiled, and TCRdb retains in-frame clones only, with some absent. This table has 410,000 or so clones, about 90% appearing once. This specimen was peripheral blood, taken in a trial of Ad26.COV2.S vaccine versus placebo. The receptor set was obtained from a person aged 18-65 years who received the Ad26.COV2.S COVID-19 vaccine or a placebo.

The rearrangement uses TRBV6-5 and TRBJ1-1; TRBD1 might be the D (5 bases). Germline lookup yields CDR1 MNHEY and CDR2 SVGAGI. V lost 7 bases to trimming and J lost 4 bases, with 16 bases between them. CDR3 length: 14 amino acids. The CDR3 DNA reads as TGTGCCAGCACCGACGTTTACGGGGGCACTGAAGCTTTCTTT. This sequence encodes CASTDVYGGTEAFF.

The chain employs TRBV5-5 and TRBJ1-1, with D perhaps TRBD1 (5 bases). Germline CDR1 reads SGHKS; CDR2 reads YYEKEE (reference sequence). The CDR3 has 14 amino acids. The ends were cut back, 4 bases at V and 8 bases at J, with 18 bases in the middle. In DNA form, the CDR3 reads TGTGCCAGCAGCATCCTCGGGGGACGGATAGAAGCTTTCTTT. Its protein is CASSILGGRIEAFF.

This clone was recorded once. This chain uses TRBV9 with TRBJ2-3, with 9 bases that match TRBD2. The J segment lost 5 bases and the V segment lost 1 base, leaving 14 bases of the junction unmatched. Germline CDR1 and CDR2: SGDLS and YYNGEE. This CDR3 has 18 amino acids. In nucleotides, the CDR3 is TGTGCCAGCAGCGTAAACGTAGGCGGGGGGGCCTTAGAAGATACGCAGTATTTT. Its protein product is CASSVNVGGGALEDTQYF.

This chain uses TRBV5-6 with TRBJ1-1, with D unresolved. This CDR3 region has 15 residues. With 2 bases removed from V and 0 bases from J, the gap between germline ends came to 11 bases. Germline CDR1 SGHDT, CDR2 YYEEEE. CDR3 sequence: CASSFSRSLNTEAFF. The CDR3 DNA follows: TGTGCCAGCAGCTTCTCGCGGAGTTTGAACACTGAAGCTTTCTTT.

The rearrangement joins TRBV10-3 to TRBJ2-7; 9 nucleotides agree with TRBD1. Trimming at V came to 6 bases and at J to 2 bases, leaving 17 bases not matched to a gene. This CDR3 contains 18 residues. Germline V lookup: CDR1 ENHRY, CDR2 SYGVKD. The CDR3 region has the DNA TGTGCCATCAGCAAACTACAGGGGGCCAGGGGGGAAGCCTACGAGCAGTACTTC. Encoded protein: CAISKLQGARGEAYEQYF.

The chain recombines TRBV7-2 with TRBJ2-5, with a weak D call TRBD2 (5 bases). Germline assignment: CDR1 SGHTA and CDR2 FQGNSA. The ends were cut back, 7 bases at V and 1 base at J, with 13 bases in the middle. The CDR3 contains 14 residues. The CDR3 loop is CASNPGFRQETQYF. CDR3 nucleotides: TGTGCCAGCAACCCGGGATTTCGCCAAGAGACCCAGTACTTC.

The chain links TRBV19 to TRBJ1-3; D is uncertain. The germline V gene has CDR1 LNHDA and CDR2 SQIVND (reference sequence). The V end lost 5 bases, the J end lost 3 bases, and 14 bases lay between the germline ends. The CDR3 length is 15 residues. The DNA for the CDR3 is TGTGCCAGTAGTCTCGGACTCCTAGGTGGAAACACCATATATTTT. Its protein is CASSLGLLGGNTIYF.

The chain joins TRBV5-4 to TRBJ2-7; D perhaps matches TRBD2 (7 bases). The CDR3 loop spans 15 amino acids. Germline V gene data show CDR1 as SGHNT and CDR2 as YYREEE (reference sequence). V lost 3 bases to trimming and J lost 0 bases, with 13 bases between them. The DNA for the CDR3 is TGTGCCAGCAGCTGGAGGGGGGGTAGCTCCTACGAGCAGTACTTC. Translation: CASSWRGGSSYEQYF. Combining the CDR3 with reference TRBV5-4 and TRBJ2-7 gives the whole variable domain ETGVTQSPTHLIKTRGQQVTLRCSSQSGHNTVSWYQQALGQGPQFIFQYYREEENGRGNFPPRFSGLQFPNYSSELNVNALELDDSALYLCASSWRGGSSYEQYFGPGTRLTVT.

The chain is built from TRBV7-9 and TRBJ1-1; D is ambiguous. V lost 3 bases and J lost 1, with 12 bases in between. This CDR3 is 15 amino acids long. CDR1 and CDR2 (germline): SEHNR, FQNEAQ (reference sequence). CDR3 residues: CASSLSGYGNTEAFF. CDR3 in DNA: TGTGCCAGCAGCTTGTCGGGGTACGGGAACACTGAAGCTTTCTTT.

The chain has TRBV7-9 and TRBJ2-5; D remains unclear. Deletions cut 3 bases from V and 2 bases from J, with 10 bases between. The CDR3 has 14 residues. The germline V gene has CDR1 SEHNR and CDR2 FQNEAQ (reference sequence). The CDR3 region has the DNA TGTGCCAGCAGCTTTGGCACTCTACAAGAGACCCAGTACTTC. It translates to CASSFGTLQETQYF. Full variable domain (remainder filled in from reference TRBV7-9 and TRBJ2-5): DTGVSQNPRHKITKRGQNVTFRCDPISEHNRLYWYRQTLGQGPEFLTYFQNEAQLEKSRLLSDRFSAERPKGSFSTLEIQRTEQGDSAMYLCASSFGTLQETQYFGPGTRLLVL.

The V call is TRBV6-5, the J call TRBJ1-1, with a weak D call TRBD1 (6 bases). Germline values: CDR1 MNHEY, CDR2 SVGAGI. The V end lost 0 bases, the J end lost 5 bases, and 16 bases lay between the germline ends. This CDR3 has 16 amino acids. For the CDR3, the DNA is TGTGCCAGCAGTTACTCGAGGGGGGCAGGGGTAACTGAAGCTTTCTTT. This translates into CASSYSRGAGVTEAFF.

This clone was found a few times. This chain joins TRBV2 and TRBJ1-5; 12 bases line up with TRBD1. J lost 3 bases, V lost 7 bases, and 4 bases had no gene match. The germline V gene has CDR1 SNHLY and CDR2 FYNNEI. This CDR3 spans 15 amino acids. The CDR3 loop reads CASIGTGGLNQPQHF. The CDR3 nucleotides are TGTGCCAGCATTGGGACAGGGGGCCTCAATCAGCCCCAGCATTTT.

This chain joins TRBV19 and TRBJ2-7, with no clear D. V lost 7 bases and J 0 bases, leaving 13 bases between the germline ends. In germline, CDR1 is LNHDA, CDR2 SQIVND (reference sequence). CDR3 length equals 14 residues. CDR3 sequence reads: CASKSDQFSYEQYF. CDR3 DNA sequence: TGTGCCAGTAAATCTGACCAATTCTCCTACGAGCAGTACTTC.

The chain carries TRBV4-1 and TRBJ2-1, with 11 bases fitting TRBD2. J lost 0 bases, V lost 4 bases, and 8 bases had no gene match. The CDR3 has 18 residues. The germline V gene has CDR1 MGHRA and CDR2 YSYEKL. DNA for the CDR3: TGCGCCAGCAGCCCAGGACTAGCGGGCTTAAGCTCCTACAATGAGCAGTTCTTC. Translating gives CASSPGLAGLSSYNEQFF.

V usage is TRBV11-2 and J usage is TRBJ1-1; D possibly corresponds to TRBD1 (5 bases). The CDR3 is 12 residues long. Trimming removed 5 bases at V and 11 bases at J, with 15 bases between. Germline loops: CDR1 SGHAT, CDR2 FQNNGV. CDR3 sequence reads: CASSPKGPGAFF. CDR3 sequence (DNA): TGTGCCAGCAGCCCCAAGGGACCTGGGGCTTTCTTT.

The CDR3 nucleotides are TGTGCCAGCAGGGGAACAGGGGGGCCCTATGGCTACACCTTC. Translation gives CASRGTGGPYGYTF. The chain links TRBV25-1 to TRBJ1-2, with 8 positions matching TRBD1. After removal of 6 bases from V and 4 bases from J, the junction contained 7 bases not matched to a gene. CDR1 MGHDK and CDR2 SYGVNS come from the germline V gene. The CDR3 is 14 residues long.

The chain has TRBV5-5 and TRBJ2-1, with D unclear. The V gene lost 1 base and the J gene lost 0 bases, with 8 bases spanning the gap. The length of the CDR3 is 15 residues. The germline gives CDR1 SGHKS, CDR2 YYEKEE (reference sequence). The CDR3 DNA sequence: TGTGCCAGCAGCTTGAGCTCGAACTCCTACAATGAGCAGTTCTTC. As protein: CASSLSSNSYNEQFF.

This chain's CDR3 is CASSIPQGGTSNQPQHF. The CDR3 DNA sequence: TGTGCCAGTAGTATACCACAGGGGGGGACTAGCAATCAGCCCCAGCATTTT. V and J are TRBV19 and TRBJ1-5, with TRBD1 matching over 8 bases. V was pared by 2 bases and J by 0 bases, with 6 bases of the junction left unmatched. Germline values: CDR1 LNHDA, CDR2 SQIVND (reference sequence). The CDR3 spans 17 residues.

V and J are TRBV7-8 and TRBJ2-2; D is perhaps TRBD2 (6 bases). The CDR3 runs to 16 residues. Trimming stripped 7 bases from V and 1 base from J, with 16 bases between. Germline assignment: CDR1 SGHVS and CDR2 FQNEAQ. CDR3 DNA: TGTGCCAGCACCAGGCGGGGCTATTGGAACACCGGGGAGCTGTTTTTT. This encodes CASTRRGYWNTGELFF.

This sequence joins TRBV12-5 and TRBJ1-1, with 7 positions matching TRBD1. There are 14 residues in the CDR3. Germline V lookup: CDR1 LGHNT, CDR2 FRNRAP. J gave up 9 bases and V 0 bases, and 7 bases lay outside the gene matches. Here the CDR3 DNA reads TGTGCTAGTGGTTTGGTACCTGAGGGGGCCCAAGCTTTCTTT. Translated: CASGLVPEGAQAFF.

The V gene is TRBV15, the J gene TRBJ1-2, with unresolved D. The V and J ends lost 0 bases and 4 bases respectively, with 6 bases between them. CDR1 and CDR2 from the germline V gene are LNHNV and YYDKDF (reference sequence). CDR3 length: 13 amino acids. The CDR3 DNA follows: TGTGCCACCAGCAGAGACACCTTCTATGGCTACACCTTC. It translates to CATSRDTFYGYTF.

V usage is TRBV20-1 and J usage is TRBJ1-5, with D hard to call. CDR1 is DFQATT and CDR2 is SNEGSKA in the germline V gene (reference sequence). With 3 bases removed from V and 3 bases from J, the gap between germline ends came to 15 bases. The CDR3 has 15 amino acids. CDR3: CSASRSGPLNQPQHF. The DNA of the CDR3 is TGCAGTGCTAGTAGGTCCGGTCCCCTCAATCAGCCCCAGCATTTT.

The chain links TRBV19 to TRBJ1-2; 10 bases are a match to TRBD1. V lost 7 bases to trimming and J lost 8 bases; unmatched junction nucleotides: 16. Germline-derived CDR1 and CDR2 are LNHDA and SQIVND (reference sequence). The CDR3 has 16 residues. CDR3 DNA sequence: TGTGCCAGTACAAAACTACCAGGGACAGGGGACGACGGCTACACCTTC. It specifies CASTKLPGTGDDGYTF.

V and J are TRBV4-3 and TRBJ1-2; weak D call: TRBD1 (5 bases). Trimming cost V 0 bases and J 4 bases, with 9 bases left between them. Germline V lookup: CDR1 LGHNA, CDR2 YSLEER. CDR3 length equals 14 residues. This CDR3 reads CASSQEGGTYGYTF. DNA for the CDR3: TGCGCCAGCAGCCAAGAGGGAGGGACCTATGGCTACACCTTC.

The genes are TRBV5-5 and TRBJ2-6; D is unclear. Germline loops: CDR1 SGHKS, CDR2 YYEKEE (reference sequence). The length of the CDR3 is 14 residues. The V and J ends lost 7 bases and 2 bases respectively, with 10 bases between them. CDR3 residues: CASSRFTGANVLTF. The CDR3 DNA follows: TGTGCCAGCTCTAGGTTTACTGGGGCCAACGTCCTGACTTTC.

The V and J genes are TRBV7-6 and TRBJ2-3; TRBD2 aligns across 7 bases. V lost 5 bases to trimming and J lost 5 bases; unmatched junction nucleotides: 10. Germline V CDR1 and CDR2: SGHVS, FNYEAQ. The CDR3 length is 15 residues. DNA of the CDR3: TGTGCCAGCAGCCTGGGGAGGACTAGTTTAGATACGCAGTATTTT. The encoded protein is CASSLGRTSLDTQYF. The variable domain in full, completed from reference TRBV7-6 and TRBJ2-3, reads GAGVSQSPRYKVTKRGQDVALRCDPISGHVSLYWYRQALGQGPEFLTYFNYEAQQDKSGLPNDRFSAERPEGSISTLTIQRTEQRDSAMYRCASSLGRTSLDTQYFGPGTRLTVL.

This sequence joins TRBV6-1 and TRBJ2-7; D possibly corresponds to TRBD2 (5 bases). V shed 1 base and J shed 4 bases, with 17 bases lying between them. Germline V gene lookup returns CDR1 MNHNS and CDR2 SASEGT. The length of the CDR3 is 16 residues. The CDR3 DNA is TGTGCCAGCAGTGAAGATCGGGGTTGGGGTGCGTACGAGCAGTACTTC. Translating it yields CASSEDRGWGAYEQYF.

This clone was picked up a small number of times. The V and J genes are TRBV9 and TRBJ1-2, with TRBD1 matching 9 bases. This CDR3 region has 16 residues. The V gene end was trimmed by 0 bases and the J gene end by 4 bases; junction bases not matched to a gene: 7. Germline CDR1 and CDR2: SGDLS and YYNGEE. The CDR3 is CASSVGAQGAVYGYTF. The CDR3 nucleotides read TGTGCCAGCAGCGTAGGCGCACAGGGGGCCGTCTATGGCTACACCTTC.

The chain has TRBV5-5 and TRBJ2-1; unclear D gene. The CDR3 length is 14 residues. CDR1 SGHKS and CDR2 YYEKEE come from the germline V gene (reference sequence). V lost 1 base and J 1 base, leaving 6 bases between the germline ends. The CDR3 DNA reads as TGTGCCAGCAGCTTGCTTATATCCTACAATGAGCAGTTCTTC. This codes for CASSLLISYNEQFF.

The chain couples TRBV2 to TRBJ1-2; D remains unclear. Trimming left V 4 bases short and J 5 bases short, with 11 bases between. Germline loops: CDR1 SNHLY, CDR2 FYNNEI. The CDR3 covers 13 residues. In nucleotides, the CDR3 is TGTGCCAGCAGTGGGACTACTACTTATGGCTACACCTTC. It yields the protein CASSGTTTYGYTF.

The rearrangement links TRBV2 to TRBJ2-3, with 9 bases aligning to TRBD1. The ends lost 3 bases at V and 0 bases at J; junction bases unmatched: 1. CDR1 and CDR2 from the germline V gene are SNHLY and FYNNEI. The CDR3 extends over 15 amino acids. In DNA form, the CDR3 reads TGTGCCAGCAGTGAGGACAGGGGAAGCACAGATACGCAGTATTTT. It specifies CASSEDRGSTDTQYF. The whole variable domain, filled in from reference TRBV2 and TRBJ2-3, reads EPEVTQTPSHQVTQMGQEVILRCVPISNHLYFYWYRQILGQKVEFLVSFYNNEISEKSEIFDDQFSVERPDGSNFTLKIRSTKLEDSAMYFCASSEDRGSTDTQYFGPGTRLTVL.

The rearrangement links TRBV4-3 to TRBJ1-2; D gene ambiguous. The CDR3 extends over 16 amino acids. Between the trimmed V and J ends, which lost 4 bases and 2 bases, there was a span of 17 bases. The germline V gene encodes CDR1 LGHNA and CDR2 YSLEER. The CDR3 DNA sequence: TGCGCCAGCAGCCCTGCTGTCTTAGGGTTGAACTATGGCTACACCTTC. It is translated as CASSPAVLGLNYGYTF.